The 27 T cell receptor beta chains below all came from one sample that was sequenced in a study of vaccination effects on CD4 cells after COVID-19. It was after 10 days of culture that CD4+ T cells were isolated. Two-dose BNT162b2 or mRNA-1273 vaccination was given to participants. Assay: immunoSEQ multiplex PCR; the TCRdb copy retains only in-frame clones and omits some. The table has 65,000 to 90,000 clones, roughly 73% seen once. Their specific antigens are unknown. The material was CD4+ T cells from PBMCs cultured without peptide, obtained after COVID-19 vaccination. Receptor source: a human donor who received a COVID-19 vaccine.

This chain connects TRBV6-5 to TRBJ2-3; D ambiguous. CDR3 length equals 15 residues. V was pared by 2 bases and J by 0 bases, with 9 bases between. The germline V gene encodes CDR1 MNHEY and CDR2 SVGAGI. CDR3 DNA: TGTGCCAGCAGTTACGGGTCCCGGAGCACAGATACGCAGTATTTT. It yields the protein CASSYGSRSTDTQYF.

J is TRBJ1-1 and V is TRBV9; 7 bases are a match to TRBD1. The CDR3 is made up of 13 amino acids. J lost 3 bases, V lost 4 bases, and 3 bases had no gene match. Germline CDR1 reads SGDLS; CDR2 reads YYNGEE. This CDR3 is CASSSTGDTEAFF. The CDR3 DNA sequence: TGTGCCAGCAGCTCAACAGGGGACACTGAAGCTTTCTTT.

The V and J genes are TRBV6-5 and TRBJ1-3; the D gene is possibly TRBD1 (6 bases). Germline V CDR1 and CDR2: MNHEY, SVGAGI. Between the trimmed V and J ends, which lost 5 bases and 2 bases, there was a span of 7 bases. The CDR3 is made up of 13 amino acids. The CDR3 protein is CASSRGTGNTIYF. CDR3 bases: TGTGCCAGCAGTAGGGGGACTGGAAACACCATATATTTT.

This sequence joins TRBV30 and TRBJ1-5; D not resolved. The germline gives CDR1 GTSNPN, CDR2 SVGIG (reference sequence). Trimming cost V 0 bases and J 3 bases, with 9 bases left between them. The CDR3 runs 14 residues. The CDR3 region has the DNA TGTGCCTGGAGTGTACTGGCAGACAATCAGCCCCAGCATTTT. It translates to CAWSVLADNQPQHF.

J is TRBJ1-4 and V is TRBV24-1; D gene unclear. Trimming shortened V by 3 bases and J by 0 bases, and 16 bases separated the two germline ends. CDR3 size: 18 residues. Germline CDR1 reads KGHDR; CDR2 reads SFDVKD. The chain's CDR3 is CATSDTPDGIATNEKLFF. The CDR3 DNA follows: TGTGCCACCAGTGATACCCCGGACGGAATAGCAACTAATGAAAAACTGTTTTTT.

In this sample, this clone turned up a few times. The chain links TRBV7-3 to TRBJ2-2; 7 bases fit TRBD2. The CDR3 totals 16 residues. Unmatched junction bases numbered 2, after V lost 1 base and J lost 0 bases. Germline CDR1 and CDR2: SGHTA and FQGTGA. CDR3 in amino acids: CASSLMGGSNTGELFF. Written as DNA, the CDR3 is TGTGCCAGCAGCTTAATGGGGGGGTCGAACACCGGGGAGCTGTTTTTT.

The chain employs TRBV24-1 and TRBJ2-7; D ambiguous. Germline values: CDR1 KGHDR, CDR2 SFDVKD. The CDR3 totals 13 residues. V lost 4 bases, J lost 3 bases, and 9 bases lay in between. The CDR3: CATSEADHYEQYV. The CDR3 region has the DNA TGTGCCACCAGTGAAGCAGACCACTACGAGCAGTACGTC.

This clone was recorded a few times. The chain has TRBV7-3 and TRBJ2-2; D is ambiguous. The germline CDR1 and CDR2 sequences are SGHTA and FQGTGA. Trimming took 5 bases from V and 2 from J, leaving 9 bases between them. The CDR3 is 14 residues long. CDR3 region: CASSPQRNTGELFF. The DNA for the CDR3 is TGTGCCAGCAGCCCACAGAGAAACACCGGGGAGCTGTTTTTT.

CDR3 nucleotides: TGTGCCAGCAGCCAAGATCGGAACACCGGGGAGCTGTTTTTT. As protein: CASSQDRNTGELFF. The chain joins TRBV3-1 (or the pseudogene TRBV3-2) to TRBJ2-2; D gene uncertain. Germline CDR1 is LGHDT and CDR2 is YNNKEL (reference sequence). The CDR3 runs 14 residues. The ends were cut back, 0 bases at V and 1 base at J, with 3 bases in the middle.

The V and J genes are TRBV5-4 and TRBJ2-3; D possibly corresponds to TRBD2 (6 bases). CDR3 length: 13 residues. Germline assignment: CDR1 SGHNT and CDR2 YYREEE (reference sequence). Trimming shortened V by 0 bases and J by 6 bases, and 8 bases separated the two germline ends. This CDR3 reads CASSLAGEDTQYF. As DNA, the CDR3 is TGTGCCAGCAGCTTGGCGGGGGAGGATACGCAGTATTTT.

The V call is TRBV12-3 or TRBV12-4, the J call TRBJ1-3; D not resolved. This CDR3 is 12 amino acids long. Trimming cost V 5 bases and J 4 bases, with 6 bases left between them. CDR3 in DNA: TGTGCCAGCAGTATAAAGGGAAACACCATATATTTT. Encoded protein: CASSIKGNTIYF.

The gene calls are TRBV6-5 and TRBJ2-5; TRBD2 aligns across 9 bases. CDR1 and CDR2 from the germline V gene are MNHEY and SVGAGI. The CDR3 has 16 amino acids. V was clipped by 2 bases and J by 7 bases; unmatched bases: 11. CDR3 coding DNA: TGTGCCAGCAGTTACATCGGGCGGGGGGGCCTTGGGACCCAGTACTTC. Protein sequence: CASSYIGRGGLGTQYF.

CDR3 amino acids: CASSPNRGYRSYEQYV. The CDR3 nucleotides are TGTGCCAGCAGTCCAAACAGGGGTTATAGGTCCTACGAGCAGTACGTC. This chain uses TRBV28 with TRBJ2-7; 7 bases map to TRBD1. The CDR3 is made up of 16 amino acids. J was trimmed by 1 base and V by 5 bases; bases with no gene match: 11. Germline V CDR1 and CDR2: MDHEN, SYDVKM.

This rearrangement joins TRBV5-1 to TRBJ2-1; 13 bases are a match to TRBD2. This CDR3 contains 15 residues. Trimming at V came to 3 bases and at J to 9 bases, leaving 6 bases not matched to a gene. Germline assignment: CDR1 SGHRS and CDR2 YFSETQ. This CDR3 is CASSSRLAGGSEQFF. The CDR3 DNA sequence: TGCGCCAGCAGCTCCCGACTAGCGGGGGGTAGTGAGCAGTTCTTC.

The gene calls are TRBV6-5 and TRBJ2-5; 7 bases are shared with TRBD2. From germline, CDR1 is MNHEY and CDR2 SVGAGI. The CDR3 extends over 13 amino acids. Trimming took 8 bases from V and 5 from J; bases not matched to a gene: 8. In DNA form, the CDR3 reads TGTGCCAGCGGGGGAGGGGTGTTGGAGACCCAGTACTTC. Translating gives CASGGGVLETQYF.

The chain is built from TRBV27 and TRBJ2-5, with TRBD1 matching over 7 bases. J was trimmed by 3 bases and V by 7 bases; bases with no gene match: 14. This CDR3 comprises 16 residues. Germline-derived CDR1 and CDR2 are MNHEY and SMNVEV (reference sequence). CDR3 DNA: TGTGCCAGCAAATCCCGTACAGGGGTGACGGAAGAGACCCAGTACTTC. It translates to CASKSRTGVTEETQYF.

V is TRBV24-1 and J is TRBJ1-2; the D gene is possibly TRBD1 (6 bases). The germline gives CDR1 KGHDR, CDR2 SFDVKD. Trimming removed 5 bases from V and 0 bases from J, with 12 bases in between. The CDR3 covers 15 residues. CDR3 region: CATSVGGDPNYGYTF. In DNA, the CDR3 is TGTGCCACCAGTGTAGGGGGGGACCCTAACTATGGCTACACCTTC.

This clone appeared a few times. CDR3 nucleotide sequence: TGCGCCAGCAGCCCTGGGACAGAAGAAGATACGCAGTATTTT. This sequence encodes CASSPGTEEDTQYF. The V gene is TRBV5-1, the J gene TRBJ2-3; 7 nucleotides match TRBD1. This CDR3 contains 14 residues. Unmatched junction bases numbered 7, after V lost 4 bases and J lost 5 bases. Germline CDR1 and CDR2: SGHRS and YFSETQ.

This chain joins TRBV4-1 and TRBJ1-4, with a tentative D call TRBD1 (6 bases). Germline CDR1 and CDR2: MGHRA and YSYEKL. Deletions cut 2 bases from V and 8 bases from J, with 15 bases between. The CDR3 has 15 residues. The CDR3 bases are TGCGCCAGCAGCCAACCAAACAGGGTCGGAGAAAAACTGTTTTTT. It codes for CASSQPNRVGEKLFF.

A few counts support this clone. This rearrangement joins TRBV29-1 to TRBJ1-1; D is undetermined. V was clipped by 6 bases and J by 0 bases, with 8 bases between them. This CDR3 has 12 residues. Per the germline V gene, CDR1 is SQVTM and CDR2 is ANQGSEA. CDR3 protein: CSVHGVNTEAFF. CDR3 DNA sequence: TGCAGCGTGCACGGGGTGAACACTGAAGCTTTCTTT.

CDR3 DNA sequence: TGTGCCAGCAGCTTACTCGGACAGGGCGGCCTGGAGACCCAGTACTTC. Residues: CASSLLGQGGLETQYF. The rearrangement joins TRBV7-6 to TRBJ2-5; TRBD1 matches at 8 bases. Unmatched junction bases numbered 10, after V lost 2 bases and J lost 5 bases. CDR3 length equals 16 residues. Germline V gene sequence: CDR1 SGHVS, CDR2 FNYEAQ. Together with reference TRBV7-6 and TRBJ2-5, the CDR3 gives the full variable domain: GAGVSQSPRYKVTKRGQDVALRCDPISGHVSLYWYRQALGQGPEFLTYFNYEAQQDKSGLPNDRFSAERPEGSISTLTIQRTEQRDSAMYRCASSLLGQGGLETQYFGPGTRLLVL.

There are a few counts of this clone. This chain uses TRBV5-4 with TRBJ2-2, with 8 bases identical to TRBD1. The junction had 6 bases not matched to a gene; V was cut back by 0 bases and J by 5 bases. CDR1 and CDR2 from the germline V gene are SGHNT and YYREEE (reference sequence). This CDR3 is 16 amino acids long. The CDR3 here is CASSLAARGRTGELFF. The CDR3 DNA is TGTGCCAGCAGCTTGGCAGCCAGGGGGCGAACCGGGGAGCTGTTTTTT.

The chain recombines TRBV9 with TRBJ1-4, with D maybe TRBD1 (5 bases). In germline, CDR1 is SGDLS, CDR2 YYNGEE. V was shortened by 4 bases and J by 4 bases, with 8 bases between the two germline ends. The CDR3 length is 13 residues. The CDR3: CASSRDVNEKLFF. The CDR3 nucleotides read TGTGCCAGCAGCCGGGACGTTAATGAAAAACTGTTTTTT.

This clone ranks as medium-sized (0.01 to 0.1%). This rearrangement joins TRBV12-3 or TRBV12-4 to TRBJ1-1; no clear D. The V gene lost 4 bases and the J gene lost 4 bases, with 10 bases spanning the gap. This CDR3 contains 13 residues. CDR3 bases: TGTGCCAGCAGTTCTAGGGCGGGCACTGAAGCTTTCTTT. As protein: CASSSRAGTEAFF.

The chain couples TRBV5-1 to TRBJ1-4; tentatively, D is TRBD1 (6 bases). The CDR3 runs to 16 residues. Germline lookup yields CDR1 SGHRS and CDR2 YFSETQ. With 0 bases removed from V and 5 bases from J, the gap between germline ends came to 14 bases. The CDR3, as DNA: TGCGCCAGCAGCTTGGATAAAGGGGGATCGAATGAAAAACTGTTTTTT. It is translated as CASSLDKGGSNEKLFF.

The chain carries TRBV6-5 and TRBJ2-5; D may be TRBD1 (7 bases). The CDR3 runs 12 residues. Germline V gene lookup returns CDR1 MNHEY and CDR2 SVGAGI. Trimming removed 6 bases at V and 5 bases at J, with 10 bases between. For the CDR3, the DNA is TGTGCCAGCAGCCCAGGGGGGGAGACCCAGTACTTC. Protein: CASSPGGETQYF.

The gene calls are TRBV12-1 and TRBJ2-7; the D segment call TRBD2 is taken from the table without a DNA check. TRBV12-1 is termed a pseudogene. CDR3 size: 14 residues. Here the CDR3 reads CASSPSGGPYEQYV. The CDR3 region has the DNA TGTGCCAGCAGTCCCAGCGGGGGGCCCTACGAGCAGTACGTC.